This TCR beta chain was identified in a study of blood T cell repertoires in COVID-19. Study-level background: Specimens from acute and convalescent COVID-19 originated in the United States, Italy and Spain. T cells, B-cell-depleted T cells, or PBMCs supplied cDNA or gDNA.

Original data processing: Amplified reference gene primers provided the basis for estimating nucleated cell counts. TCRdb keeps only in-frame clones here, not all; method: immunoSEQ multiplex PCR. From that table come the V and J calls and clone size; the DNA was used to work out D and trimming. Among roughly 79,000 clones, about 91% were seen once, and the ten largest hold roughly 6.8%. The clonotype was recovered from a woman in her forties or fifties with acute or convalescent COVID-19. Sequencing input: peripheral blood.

CDR3 residues: CASSFRTSGGPNEQFF. In nucleotides, the CDR3 is TGTGCCAGCAGTTTCCGGACTAGCGGGGGGCCCAATGAGCAGTTCTTC. The chain carries TRBV28 and TRBJ2-1; 14 bases map to TRBD2. Looked up from germline, CDR1 is MDHEN and CDR2 is SYDVKM. This CDR3 spans 16 amino acids. Unmatched junction bases numbered 4, after V lost 3 bases and J lost 6 bases.